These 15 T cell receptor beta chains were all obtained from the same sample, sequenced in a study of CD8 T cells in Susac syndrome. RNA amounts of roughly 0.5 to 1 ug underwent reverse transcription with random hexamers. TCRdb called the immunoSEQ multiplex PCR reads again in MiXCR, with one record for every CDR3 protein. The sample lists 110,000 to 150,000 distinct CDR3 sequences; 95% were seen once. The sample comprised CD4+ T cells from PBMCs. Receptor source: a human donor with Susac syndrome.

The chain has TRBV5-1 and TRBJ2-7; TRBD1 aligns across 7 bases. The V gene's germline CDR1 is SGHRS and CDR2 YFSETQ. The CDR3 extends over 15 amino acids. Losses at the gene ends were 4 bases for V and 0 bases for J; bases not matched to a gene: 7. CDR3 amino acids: CASSPGQTSSYEQYF. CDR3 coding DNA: TGCGCCAGCAGCCCGGGACAGACAAGCTCCTACGAGCAGTACTTC.

In nucleotides, the CDR3 is TGTGCCAGCAGCCAACCGGGACTAGCGGGAGACACCGGGGAGCTGTTTTTT. It specifies CASSQPGLAGDTGELFF. The chain uses TRBV14 and TRBJ2-2; 14 positions agree with TRBD2. In germline, CDR1 is SGHDN, CDR2 FVKESK. The J segment lost 3 bases and the V segment lost 2 bases, leaving 2 bases of the junction unmatched. CDR3 length: 17 residues.

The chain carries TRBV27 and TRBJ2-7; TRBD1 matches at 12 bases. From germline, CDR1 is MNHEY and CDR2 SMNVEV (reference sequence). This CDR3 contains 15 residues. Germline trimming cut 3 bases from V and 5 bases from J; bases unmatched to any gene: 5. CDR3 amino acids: CASSFRDRGRNEQYF. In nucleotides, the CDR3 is TGTGCCAGCAGTTTTAGGGACAGGGGGCGCAACGAGCAGTACTTC.

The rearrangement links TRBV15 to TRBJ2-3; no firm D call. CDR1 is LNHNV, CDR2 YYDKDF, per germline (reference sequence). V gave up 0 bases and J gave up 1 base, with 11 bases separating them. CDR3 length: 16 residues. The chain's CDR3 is CATSRDRVVGTDTQYF. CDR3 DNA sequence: TGTGCCACCAGCAGAGATCGGGTAGTAGGCACAGATACGCAGTATTTT.

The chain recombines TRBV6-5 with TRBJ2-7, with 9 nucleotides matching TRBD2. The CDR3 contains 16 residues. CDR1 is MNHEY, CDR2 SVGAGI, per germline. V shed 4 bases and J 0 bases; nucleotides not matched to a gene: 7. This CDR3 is CASSSRAGGSSYEQYF. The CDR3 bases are TGTGCCAGCAGTTCCCGGGCGGGGGGGAGCTCCTACGAGCAGTACTTC.

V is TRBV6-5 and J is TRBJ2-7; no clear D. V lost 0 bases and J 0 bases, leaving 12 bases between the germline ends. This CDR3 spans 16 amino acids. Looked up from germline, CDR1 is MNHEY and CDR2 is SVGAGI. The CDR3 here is CASSYSRSWSSYEQYF. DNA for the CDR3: TGTGCCAGCAGTTACTCGCGGTCCTGGAGCTCCTACGAGCAGTACTTC.

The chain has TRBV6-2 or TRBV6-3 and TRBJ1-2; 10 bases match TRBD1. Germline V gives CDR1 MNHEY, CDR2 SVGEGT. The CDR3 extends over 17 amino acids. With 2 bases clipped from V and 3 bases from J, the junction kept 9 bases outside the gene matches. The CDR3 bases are TGTGCCAGCAGTTACCGGCCCCGGGACAGGGGAGACTATGGCTACACCTTC. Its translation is CASSYRPRDRGDYGYTF.

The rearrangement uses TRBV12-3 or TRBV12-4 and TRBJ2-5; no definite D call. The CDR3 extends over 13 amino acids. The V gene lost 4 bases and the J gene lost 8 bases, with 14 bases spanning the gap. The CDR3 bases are TGTGCCAGCAGTTCCGAAAACTGGGAAACCCAGTACTTC. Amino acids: CASSSENWETQYF.

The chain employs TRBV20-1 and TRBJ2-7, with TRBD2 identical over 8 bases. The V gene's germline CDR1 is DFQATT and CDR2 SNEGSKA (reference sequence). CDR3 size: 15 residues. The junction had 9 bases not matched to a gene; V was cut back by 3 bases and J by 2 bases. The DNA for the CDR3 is TGCAGTGCTAGGGGCGCGGGAGGTCTGGCCTACGAGCAGTACTTC. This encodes CSARGAGGLAYEQYF.

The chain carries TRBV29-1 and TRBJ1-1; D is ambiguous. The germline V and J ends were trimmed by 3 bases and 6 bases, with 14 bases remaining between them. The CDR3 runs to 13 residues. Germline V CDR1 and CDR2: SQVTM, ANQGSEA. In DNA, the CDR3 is TGCAGCGTTGAGGAGGCGACACGATCTGAAGCTTTCTTT. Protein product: CSVEEATRSEAFF.

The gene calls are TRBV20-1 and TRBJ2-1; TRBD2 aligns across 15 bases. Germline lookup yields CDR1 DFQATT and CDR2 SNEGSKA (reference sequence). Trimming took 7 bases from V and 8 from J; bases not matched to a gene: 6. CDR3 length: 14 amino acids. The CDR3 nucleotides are TGCAGTGTATGGACTAGCGGGAGGGGGGATGAGCAGTTCTTC. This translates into CSVWTSGRGDEQFF.

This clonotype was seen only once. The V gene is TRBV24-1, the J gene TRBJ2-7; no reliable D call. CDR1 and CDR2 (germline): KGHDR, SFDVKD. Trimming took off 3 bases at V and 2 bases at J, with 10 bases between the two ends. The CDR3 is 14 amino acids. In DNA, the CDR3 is TGTGCCACCAGTGATGCAGTGCCCCCCTACGAGCAGTACTTC. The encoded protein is CATSDAVPPYEQYF.

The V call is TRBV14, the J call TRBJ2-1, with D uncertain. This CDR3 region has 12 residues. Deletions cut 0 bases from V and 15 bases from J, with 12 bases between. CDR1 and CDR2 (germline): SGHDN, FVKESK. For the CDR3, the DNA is TGTGCCAGCAGCCAAGAGCCCGTCTTACCGTTCTTC. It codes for CASSQEPVLPFF.

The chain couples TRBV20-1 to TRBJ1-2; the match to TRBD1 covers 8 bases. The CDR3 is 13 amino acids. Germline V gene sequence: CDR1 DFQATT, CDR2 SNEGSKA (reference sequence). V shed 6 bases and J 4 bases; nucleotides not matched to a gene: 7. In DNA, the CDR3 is TGCAGTGCCCCCAGGGGGCTCGGCTATGGCTACACCTTC. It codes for CSAPRGLGYGYTF.

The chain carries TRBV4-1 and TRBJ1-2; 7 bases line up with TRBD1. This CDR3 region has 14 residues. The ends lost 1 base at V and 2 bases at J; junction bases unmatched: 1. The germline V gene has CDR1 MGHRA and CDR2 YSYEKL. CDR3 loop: CASSQGDRNYGYTF. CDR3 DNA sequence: TGCGCCAGCAGCCAAGGGGACAGAAACTATGGCTACACCTTC.